A selection of T cell receptor beta chains follows, all from one sample in a study of OX40 agonist ivuxolimab in advanced cancers. Libraries were prepared by immunoSEQ multiplex PCR; TCRdb keeps only in-frame clonotypes and omits some of them. The sample yields some 98,000 clones, 85% to 95% seen once. The sequencing here drew on CD4+ or CD8+ T cells sorted from blood, taken in a trial of the OX40 agonist ivuxolimab. The receptors come from an adult with an advanced solid tumor such as melanoma, head and neck, liver or kidney cancer. Both conserved end residues are part of each CDR3. Each record gives: J gene, D gene, CDR3 length, V gene, clone size, CDR3 DNA, CDR3 protein. The D gene is left open where the match is weak. Rows give clone size only sometimes, using once, few, many, or a class for an expanded clone.

TRBJ1-2 - 16 TRBV7-3 - TGTGCCAGCAGCTTAGGCAGCCTCGCGGTTTTTGATGGCTACACCTTC CASSLGSLAVFDGYTF
TRBJ1-2 - 13 TRBV29-1 - TGCAGCGCGGCAGAGGATGGTAACTATGGCTACACCTTC CSAAEDGNYGYTF
TRBJ1-3 - 15 TRBV6-6 - TGTGCCAGCAGGGACACTTCCATCTCTGGAAACACCATATATTTT CASRDTSISGNTIYF
TRBJ1-2 TRBD1 14 TRBV19 - TGTGCCAGTAGCTCCGGGACAGGGCACTATGGCTACACCTTC CASSSGTGHYGYTF
TRBJ2-6 TRBD2 19 TRBV4-3 - TGCGCCAGCAGCCAAGTGGCCAGCGGGAGTCTAACTGGGGCCAACGTCCTGACTTTC CASSQVASGSLTGANVLTF
TRBJ2-2 TRBD2 15 TRBV13 - TGTGCCAGCAGTTCACTAGCGTCTAACACCGGGGAGCTGTTTTTT CASSSLASNTGELFF
TRBJ2-3 TRBD2 12 TRBV6-6 - TGTGCCAGCAGGACTAGCGGGCCCGCGCAGTATTTT CASRTSGPAQYF
TRBJ2-1 - 16 TRBV21-1 - TGTGCCAGCAGCACGAGGACAGGGGGCGCCGTAAATGAGCAGTTCTTC CASSTRTGGAVNEQFF
TRBJ1-3 - 14 TRBV30 - TGTGCCTGGAGTGGGTGGGCAGGGGCGGACGCCATATATTTT CAWSGWAGADAIYF
TRBJ2-3 - 13 TRBV5-4 - TGTGCCAGCAGCCGCTTGAAGCCAGATACGCAGTATTTT CASSRLKPDTQYF
TRBJ2-7 - 11 TRBV28 - TGTGCCAGCAGTTGGACCTACGAGCAGTACTTC CASSWTYEQYF
TRBJ2-3 - 14 TRBV7-9 few TGTGCCAGCAGCTTAAGGCTGTATTCGGATACGCAGTATTTT CASSLRLYSDTQYF
TRBJ2-6 - 14 TRBV5-4 - TGTGCCAGCAGCGGGGCCTCTGGGGCCAACGTCCTGACTTTC CASSGASGANVLTF
TRBJ2-1 TRBD2 16 TRBV9 - TGTGCCAGCAGCGTAAGCGGGAGGGCCGGGTACAATGAGCAGTTCTTC CASSVSGRAGYNEQFF
TRBJ1-5 TRBD1 19 TRBV5-3 - TGTGCCAGAAGCTGTTACCGGGACAGGGTGCCTTATAGCAATCAGCCCCAGCATTTT CARSCYRDRVPYSNQPQHF
TRBJ2-1 - 15 TRBV7-9 - TGTGCCAGCAGCTTCTGGGGGGCTATCTACAATGAGCAGTTCTTC CASSFWGAIYNEQFF
TRBJ1-4 - 14 TRBV6-6 - TGTGCCAGCAGTTACAGGGGTCAGGGTGGAAAACTGTTTTTT CASSYRGQGGKLFF
TRBJ2-7 TRBD1 15 TRBV28 few TGTGCCAGCAGTTTAGCGGACAGGGCCTCCTACGAGCAGTACTTC CASSLADRASYEQYF
TRBJ1-5 - 14 TRBV18 - TGTGCCAGCTCACCAGGGAGGAACAATCAGCCCCAGCATTTT CASSPGRNNQPQHF
TRBJ2-1 TRBD2 16 TRBV5-4 - TGTGCCAGCAGCTTGCCGACTAGCGGGAGGTACAATGAGCAGTTCTTC CASSLPTSGRYNEQFF
TRBJ2-2 - 13 TRBV7-9 few TGTGCCAGCAGCCCAAAAAACACCGGGGAGCTGTTTTTT CASSPKNTGELFF
TRBJ1-2 - 15 TRBV28 - TGTGCCAGCAGCCCCAGACAGGTGTCACAGAAAGGCTACACCTTC CASSPRQVSQKGYTF
TRBJ2-3 TRBD1 14 TRBV15 - TGTGCCACCAGCCGGGACAGGGGCACAGATACGCAGTATTTT CATSRDRGTDTQYF
TRBJ2-1 TRBD2 15 TRBV28 - TGTGCCAGCAGTTTATTGACTAGCGGATACAATGAGCAGTTCTTC CASSLLTSGYNEQFF
TRBJ1-1 - 14 TRBV7-9 - TGTGCCAGCAGCCAGGGAATTCAGGGGACTGAAGCTTTCTTT CASSQGIQGTEAFF
TRBJ2-5 - 15 TRBV2 - TGTGCCAGCAGGAGCCTTTGGACGGTCCAAGAGACCCAGTACTTC CASRSLWTVQETQYF
TRBJ2-5 - 12 TRBV11-2 - TGTGCCAGCAGCCCCAACCAAGAGACCCAGTACTTC CASSPNQETQYF
TRBJ2-1 TRBD2 15 TRBV11-3 - TGTGCCAGCAGCTTACGGACTAGCGTCTACAATGAGCAGTTCTTC CASSLRTSVYNEQFF
TRBJ1-1 - 14 TRBV7-2 - TGTGCCAGCAGCTTAGAAGGACGGGCAGTTGAAGCTTTCTTT CASSLEGRAVEAFF
TRBJ1-5 - 14 TRBV6-6 - TGTGCCAGCAGCGAACGAGAAGGTAATCAGCCCCAGCATTTT CASSEREGNQPQHF
TRBJ2-3 - 16 TRBV5-1 - TGCGCCAGCAGCCCGGCAACCGTTACTAGCACAGATACGCAGTATTTT CASSPATVTSTDTQYF
TRBJ2-5 TRBD1 14 TRBV30 - TGTGCCTGGAATACAGGACAGGGTCGCGAGACCCAGTACTTC CAWNTGQGRETQYF
TRBJ1-5 - 13 TRBV30 - TGTGCCACAGAGTCCACCCTCGGACAGCCCCAGCATTTT CATESTLGQPQHF
TRBJ2-3 TRBD2 15 TRBV7-2 - TGTGCCAGCAGCTTGAACGGGGGGGCGGCAGATACGCAGTATTTT CASSLNGGAADTQYF
TRBJ1-3 - 16 TRBV7-3 - TGTGCCAGCAGTCGGTCTGGGGCCGGAGATGGAAACACCATATATTTT CASSRSGAGDGNTIYF
TRBJ1-5 - 16 TRBV5-5 once TGTGCCAGCAGCTTGTTCGGCAGGGCGGGCAATCAGCCCCAGCATTTT CASSLFGRAGNQPQHF
TRBJ2-3 TRBD1 15 TRBV28 - TGTGCCAGCAGTTCGATAGGGACAGGGAAGGATACGCAGTATTTT CASSSIGTGKDTQYF
TRBJ1-1 TRBD1 15 TRBV29-1 - TGCAGCGTTGAATTTTGGACAGGGAGAGGGTCTGAAGCTTTCTTT CSVEFWTGRGSEAFF
TRBJ1-2 - 12 TRBV6-1 - TGTGCCAGCAGCCCCCTCGCGCAGGGTGGTACCTTC CASSPLAQGGTF
TRBJ2-3 - 14 TRBV4-1 - TGCGCCAGCAGCCAAGATCCAAGCACAGATACGCAGTATTTT CASSQDPSTDTQYF
TRBJ1-5 - 13 TRBV6-5 - TGTGCCAGCAGTTACGATGTGAATCAGCCCCAGCATTTT CASSYDVNQPQHF
TRBJ1-2 - 14 TRBV11-2 - TGTGCCAGCAGCTTAGATGGTGGGGGTTACGGCTACACCTTC CASSLDGGGYGYTF
TRBJ1-1 - 10 TRBV6-5 - TGTGCCAGCAGTTATTTTCCTGATTTCTTT CASSYFPDFF
TRBJ1-5 - 14 TRBV6-5 - TGTGCCAGCAGCGAACGAGAAGGTAATCAGCCCCAGCATTTT CASSEREGNQPQHF
TRBJ2-3 TRBD1 15 TRBV28 - TGTGCCAGCAACCCCCACCGGGACAGGGAGGGTACGCAGTATTTT CASNPHRDREGTQYF
TRBJ1-5 TRBD1 14 TRBV4-1 - TGCGCCAGCAGCCCCCGTCAGGGGGTGCGGCCCCAGCATTTT CASSPRQGVRPQHF
TRBJ2-2 - 16 TRBV4-3 - TGCGCCAGCAGCCAGACCGGGACTCTGAACACCGGGGAGCTGTTTTTT CASSQTGTLNTGELFF
TRBJ2-1 - 18 TRBV19 - TGTGCCAGTAACGGGGGGGAGGGGGCGATGTTCTTAGCCAATGAGCAGTTCTTC CASNGGEGAMFLANEQFF
TRBJ1-4 - 13 TRBV19 - TGTGCCAGTAGTATGGCCGGGGGTGAAAAACTGTTTTTT CASSMAGGEKLFF
TRBJ1-2 - 11 TRBV5-4 once TGTGCCAGCAGATTAACAGGCGGCTACACCTTC CASRLTGGYTF
TRBJ2-6 - 19 TRBV28 - TGTGCCAGCAGCCACCAGGGCTGGGGGCTTAGATCTGGGGCCAACGTCCTGACTTTC CASSHQGWGLRSGANVLTF
TRBJ1-5 - 14 TRBV6-5 once TGTGCCAGCAGTTTTCGGGACAGCAATCAGCCCCAGCATTTT CASSFRDSNQPQHF
TRBJ2-3 - 13 TRBV19 - TGTGCCAGTAGTATAGGGACGAGAGATACGCAGTATTTT CASSIGTRDTQYF
TRBJ2-1 TRBD2 15 TRBV5-1 - TGCGCCAGCAGCGTGGGACTAGCGGGAGTCGATGAGCAGTTCTTC CASSVGLAGVDEQFF
TRBJ2-1 TRBD2 18 TRBV5-6 - TGTGCCAGCAGCCCGAGGACTAGCGGGACCTATACCTACAATGAGCAGTTCTTC CASSPRTSGTYTYNEQFF
TRBJ2-3 TRBD1 15 TRBV12-5 - TGTGCTAGTGGTTCAGGGACAGTACACACAGATACGCAGTATTTT CASGSGTVHTDTQYF
TRBJ1-2 - 13 TRBV28 once TGTGCCAGCAGTTTAGGCCAGAACTATGGCTACACCTTC CASSLGQNYGYTF